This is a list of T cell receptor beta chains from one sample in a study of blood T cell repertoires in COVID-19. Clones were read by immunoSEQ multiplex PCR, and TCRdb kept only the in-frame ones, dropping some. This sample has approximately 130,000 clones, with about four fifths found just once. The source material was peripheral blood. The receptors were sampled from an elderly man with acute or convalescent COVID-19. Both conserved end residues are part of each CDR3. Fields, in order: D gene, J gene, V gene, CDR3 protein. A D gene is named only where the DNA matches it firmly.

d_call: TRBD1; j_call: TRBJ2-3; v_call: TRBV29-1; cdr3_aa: CSVVQGNTDTQYF
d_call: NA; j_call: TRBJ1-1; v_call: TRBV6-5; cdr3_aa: CASNLGGAPNTEAFF
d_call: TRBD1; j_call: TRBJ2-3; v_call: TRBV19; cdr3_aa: CASSGQGALADTQYF
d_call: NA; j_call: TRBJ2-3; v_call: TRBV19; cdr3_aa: CASSIRRPSTDTQYF
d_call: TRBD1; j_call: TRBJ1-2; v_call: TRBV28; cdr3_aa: CASSLPGQGFFSYGYTF
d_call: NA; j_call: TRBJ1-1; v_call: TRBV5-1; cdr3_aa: CASSLSSGVGSEAFF
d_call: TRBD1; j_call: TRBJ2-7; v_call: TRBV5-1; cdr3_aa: CASSPLGRQGVRYEQYF
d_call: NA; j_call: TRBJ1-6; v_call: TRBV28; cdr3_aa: CASSLEGSSYNSPLHF
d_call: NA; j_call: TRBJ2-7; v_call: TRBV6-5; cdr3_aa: CASSYGLESDEQYF
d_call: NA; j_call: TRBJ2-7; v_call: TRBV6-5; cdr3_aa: CASSWTRASYEQYF
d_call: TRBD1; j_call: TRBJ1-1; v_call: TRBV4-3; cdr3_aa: CASSRNRGYTEAFF
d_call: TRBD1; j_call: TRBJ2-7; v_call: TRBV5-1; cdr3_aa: CASSFRGSEQYF
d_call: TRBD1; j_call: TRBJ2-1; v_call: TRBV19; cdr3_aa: CASTSTGTGNNEQFF
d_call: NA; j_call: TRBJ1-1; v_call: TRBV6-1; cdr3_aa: CASSDFRVWWTEAFF
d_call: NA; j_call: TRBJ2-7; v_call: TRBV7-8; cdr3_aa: CASSLSVGEQYF
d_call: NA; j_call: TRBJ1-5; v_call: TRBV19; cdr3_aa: CASNPREDQPQHF